The 9 T cell receptor beta chains reported below all come from one sample, sequenced in a study of blood T cells in healthy people across ages. Primed by a sample-barcoded 5' primer and a J-beta primer mix, a second PCR proceeded for roughly 7 to 12 cycles. TCRdb itself ran the 5' RACE reads through MiXCR, one entry per CDR3 protein. The data show over a million distinct CDR3 sequences, approximately 59% seen once. The material sequenced was blood. The origin of the receptors is a man between 18 and 35 years old in good health.

V and J are TRBV6-5 and TRBJ2-7; D might be TRBD1 or TRBD2, each matching 5 bases. V was clipped by 6 bases and J by 5 bases, with 17 bases between them. Per the germline V gene, CDR1 is MNHEY and CDR2 is SVGAGI. The CDR3 runs to 14 residues. In nucleotides, the CDR3 is TGTGCCAGCAGGGGGGTGGGCAGGGCGGACGAGCAGTACTTC. This sequence encodes CASRGVGRADEQYF.

The chain recombines TRBV12-3 or TRBV12-4 with TRBJ1-2; 8 nucleotides agree with TRBD1. The CDR3 spans 15 residues. V lost 5 bases and J lost 2; bases outside the gene matches: 7. The CDR3 loop is CASSALQGGNYGYTF. CDR3 nucleotide sequence: TGTGCCAGCAGTGCGTTACAGGGGGGCAACTATGGCTACACCTTC.

The chain links TRBV5-1 to TRBJ2-7; 12 nucleotides align to TRBD2. Germline assignment: CDR1 SGHRS and CDR2 YFSETQ. The CDR3 sequence is 18 residues long. V trimming: 4 bases; J trimming: 4 bases; junction bases outside the gene matches: 15. CDR3 in DNA: TGCGCCAGCAGCGCCCTAGCGGGGGGGCCCCTTTCCCGATACGAGCAGTACTTC. It encodes CASSALAGGPLSRYEQYF.

V gene TRBV12-3 or TRBV12-4 combines with J gene TRBJ1-1; the match to TRBD1 covers 10 bases. The trim removed 1 base at V and 2 bases at J, leaving 4 bases unmatched. The CDR3 extends over 16 amino acids. The CDR3 loop reads CASSLGGDRGNTEAFF. The CDR3, as DNA: TGTGCCAGCAGTTTAGGGGGGGACAGGGGAAACACTGAAGCTTTCTTT.

The chain combines TRBV27 with TRBJ2-3; 14 bases match TRBD2. The CDR3 runs 16 residues. Germline V gene data show CDR1 as MNHEY and CDR2 as SMNVEV (reference sequence). The V and J ends lost 5 bases and 6 bases, in that order; junction bases with no gene match: 7. The CDR3 region is CASSQRTSGGRDTQYF. CDR3 nucleotides: TGTGCCAGCAGTCAACGGACTAGCGGGGGGAGGGATACGCAGTATTTT.

The V call is TRBV3-1, the J call TRBJ2-5, with TRBD2 matching 8 bases. The V segment lost 2 bases and the J segment 3 bases; nucleotides outside the gene matches: 5. This CDR3 region has 15 residues. Germline V gene lookup returns CDR1 LGHDT and CDR2 YNNKEL (reference sequence). The DNA of the CDR3 is TGTGCCAGCAGCCAAAGACCGGGACTAGAAGAGACCCAGTACTTC. It encodes CASSQRPGLEETQYF.

The V call is TRBV12-3 or TRBV12-4, the J call TRBJ1-5, with D unclear. The CDR3 totals 12 residues. V dropped 6 bases and J dropped 3 bases, with 6 bases sitting between them. CDR3 DNA: TGTGCCAGCAGCATGGTCAATCAGCCCCAGCATTTT. Protein sequence: CASSMVNQPQHF.

The CDR3 region has the DNA TGTGCCAGCAGCTACCAGGGCGGAAGAATGTATGAGCAGTTCTTC. As protein: CASSYQGGRMYEQFF. The V call is TRBV7-2, the J call TRBJ2-1; possible D gene TRBD1, 5 bases. CDR1 and CDR2 from the germline V gene are SGHTA and FQGNSA. This CDR3 region has 15 residues. V lost 4 bases to trimming and J lost 8 bases, with 18 bases between them.

V gene TRBV29-1 combines with J gene TRBJ1-2; tentative D call: TRBD1 (6 bases). With 6 bases removed from V and 5 bases from J, the gap between germline ends came to 19 bases. CDR1 SQVTM and CDR2 ANQGSEA come from the germline V gene. This CDR3 spans 14 amino acids. The DNA of the CDR3 is TGCAGCGTGGGGACACTGGACCAGTGGTATGGCTACACCTTC. Amino acids: CSVGTLDQWYGYTF.